The clone carrying this TCR beta chain was observed a few times. Its antigen is as yet unknown. This CDR3 contains 17 residues. The germline CDR1 and CDR2 sequences are SGHVS and FQNEAQ. Losses at the gene ends were 1 base for V and 0 bases for J; bases not matched to a gene: 6. The table came from immunoSEQ multiplex PCR; TCRdb's copy has only in-frame clones and leaves some out. This sample has tens of thousands of clones, with around 69% found just once. The sample originates from a study of radiotherapy plus CTLA-4 blockade in lung cancer. General observations from the study: Response was reportedly best predicted by early blood T cell clone dynamics, with interferon-beta.

Chemo-refractory metastatic non-small-cell lung cancer patients underwent focal radiation alongside CTLA-4 blockade with ipilimumab. The sequence came from a human donor with non-small cell lung cancer whose response to radiotherapy plus ipilimumab could not be evaluated. Some clones in this sample may be carry-over from other donors' samples. This chain joins TRBV7-8 and TRBJ2-1, with 7 nucleotides matching TRBD1. Specimen: peripheral blood, collected from a patient treated with radiotherapy plus ipilimumab. CDR3 amino acids: CASSLEGQGDSYNEQFF. Here the CDR3 DNA reads TGTGCCAGCAGCTTAGAAGGGCAGGGGGACTCCTACAATGAGCAGTTCTTC.